This TCR beta chain was recovered during a study of long-term antiretroviral therapy in people with HIV. Study background: The 2015 immediate-ART recommendation was preceded by the earliest samples by about a decade.

CDR1 is MNHEY and CDR2 is SMNVEV in the germline V gene (reference sequence). The ends were cut back, 5 bases at V and 0 bases at J, with 22 bases in the middle. The CDR3 has 18 amino acids. At the survey level, the v3.0 immunoSEQ assay was run. The sequencing target was about 35,000-55,000 T-cell genomes per sample. TCRdb's table, derived via immunoSEQ multiplex PCR, lists solely in-frame clones and lacks some. The repertoire holds 20,000 to 25,000 clones, with roughly 79% as singletons. The chain recombines TRBV27 with TRBJ1-2; the D gene is possibly TRBD1 (6 bases). Sample: unsorted PBMCs, taken 0.1 years before starting antiretroviral therapy. The sequence was collected from a man aged 40-55 years with HIV. DNA of the CDR3: TGTGCCAGCAGTATCCTCCCCCCTAAGACAGGAGCTAACTATGGCTACACCTTC. Translating gives CASSILPPKTGANYGYTF.